This TCR beta chain stems from a study of OX40 agonist ivuxolimab in advanced cancers. Study as a whole: Participants could have had prior anti-PD-1, anti-PD-L1 or anti-CTLA-4 therapy, and roughly 40% had some.

This clone was counted a single time. Its antigen is as yet unknown. Autoimmune disease history or systemic immunosuppression barred patients. Whole-study results and caveats: Low clonal expansion, among the lowest seen, marked partial responders at 0.1-3.0 mg/kg. The study observed clonal expansion of CD4+ and CD8+ blood T cells by week 6 at 0.1 to 3.0 mg/kg.

Libraries were prepared by immunoSEQ multiplex PCR; TCRdb keeps only in-frame clonotypes and omits some of them. The sample includes some 26,000 clones, 77% seen only once; the top ten take roughly 18%. This material consisted of CD4+ or CD8+ T cells sorted from blood, taken in a trial of the OX40 agonist ivuxolimab. The sequence was collected from an adult with an advanced solid tumor such as melanoma, head and neck, liver or kidney cancer.

CDR3 protein: CASSVDLGTGYGYTF. The CDR3 DNA sequence: TGTGCCAGCAGCGTAGATTTAGGGACGGGCTATGGCTACACCTTC. The chain uses TRBV9 and TRBJ1-2; D possibly corresponds to TRBD1 (5 bases). Germline CDR1 SGDLS, CDR2 YYNGEE. This CDR3 region has 15 residues. V was clipped by 0 bases and J by 4 bases, with 13 bases between them.